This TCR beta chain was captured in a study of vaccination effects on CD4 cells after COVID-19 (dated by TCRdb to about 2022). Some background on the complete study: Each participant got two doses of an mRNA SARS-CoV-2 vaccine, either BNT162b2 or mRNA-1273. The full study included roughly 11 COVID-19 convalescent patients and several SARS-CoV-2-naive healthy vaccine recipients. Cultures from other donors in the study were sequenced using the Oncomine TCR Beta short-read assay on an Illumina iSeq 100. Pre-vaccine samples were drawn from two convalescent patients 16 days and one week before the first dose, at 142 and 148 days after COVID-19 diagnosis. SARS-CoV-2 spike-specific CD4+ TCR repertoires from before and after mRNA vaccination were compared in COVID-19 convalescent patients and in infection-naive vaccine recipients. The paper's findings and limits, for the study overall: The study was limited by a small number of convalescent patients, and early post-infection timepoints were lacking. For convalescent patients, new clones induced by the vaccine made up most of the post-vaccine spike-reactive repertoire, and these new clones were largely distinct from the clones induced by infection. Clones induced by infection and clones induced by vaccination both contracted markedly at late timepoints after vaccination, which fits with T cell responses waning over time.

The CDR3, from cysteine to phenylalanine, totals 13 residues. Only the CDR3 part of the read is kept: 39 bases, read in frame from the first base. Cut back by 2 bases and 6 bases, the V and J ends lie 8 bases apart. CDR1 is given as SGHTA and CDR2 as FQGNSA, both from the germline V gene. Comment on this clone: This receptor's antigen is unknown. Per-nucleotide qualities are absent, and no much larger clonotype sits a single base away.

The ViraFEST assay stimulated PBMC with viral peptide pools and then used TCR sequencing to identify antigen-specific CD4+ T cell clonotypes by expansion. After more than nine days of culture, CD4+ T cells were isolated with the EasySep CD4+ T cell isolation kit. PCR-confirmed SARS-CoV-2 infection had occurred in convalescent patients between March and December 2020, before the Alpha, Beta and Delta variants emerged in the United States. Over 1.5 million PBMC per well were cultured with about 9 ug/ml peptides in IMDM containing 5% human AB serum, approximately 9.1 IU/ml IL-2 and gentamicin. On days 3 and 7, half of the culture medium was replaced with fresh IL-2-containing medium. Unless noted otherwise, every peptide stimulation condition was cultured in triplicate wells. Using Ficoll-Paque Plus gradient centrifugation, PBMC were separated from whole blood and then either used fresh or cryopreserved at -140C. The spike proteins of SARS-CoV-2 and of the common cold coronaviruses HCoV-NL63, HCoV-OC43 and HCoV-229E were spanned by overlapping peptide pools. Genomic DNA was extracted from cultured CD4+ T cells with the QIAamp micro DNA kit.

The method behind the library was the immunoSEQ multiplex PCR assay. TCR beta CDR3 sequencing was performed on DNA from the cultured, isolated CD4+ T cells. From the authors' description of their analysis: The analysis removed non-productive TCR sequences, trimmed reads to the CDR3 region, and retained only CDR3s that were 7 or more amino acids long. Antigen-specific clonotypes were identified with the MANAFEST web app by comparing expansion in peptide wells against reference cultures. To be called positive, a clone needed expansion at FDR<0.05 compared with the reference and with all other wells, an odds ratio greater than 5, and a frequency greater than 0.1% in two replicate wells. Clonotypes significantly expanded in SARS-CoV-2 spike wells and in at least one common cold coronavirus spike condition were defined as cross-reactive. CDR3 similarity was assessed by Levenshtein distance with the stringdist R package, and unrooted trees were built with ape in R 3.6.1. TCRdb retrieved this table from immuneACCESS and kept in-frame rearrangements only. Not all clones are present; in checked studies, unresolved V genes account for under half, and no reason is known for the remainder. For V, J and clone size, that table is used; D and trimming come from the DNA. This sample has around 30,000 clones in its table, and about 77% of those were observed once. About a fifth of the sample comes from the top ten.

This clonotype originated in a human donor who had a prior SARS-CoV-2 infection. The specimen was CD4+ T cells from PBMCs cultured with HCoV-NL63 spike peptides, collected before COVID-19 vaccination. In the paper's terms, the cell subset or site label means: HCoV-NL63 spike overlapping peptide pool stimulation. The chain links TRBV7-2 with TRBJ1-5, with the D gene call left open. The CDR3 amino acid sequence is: CASSLSEFQPQHF. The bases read TGTGCCAGCAGCTTAAGTGAATTTCAGCCCCAGCATTTT.